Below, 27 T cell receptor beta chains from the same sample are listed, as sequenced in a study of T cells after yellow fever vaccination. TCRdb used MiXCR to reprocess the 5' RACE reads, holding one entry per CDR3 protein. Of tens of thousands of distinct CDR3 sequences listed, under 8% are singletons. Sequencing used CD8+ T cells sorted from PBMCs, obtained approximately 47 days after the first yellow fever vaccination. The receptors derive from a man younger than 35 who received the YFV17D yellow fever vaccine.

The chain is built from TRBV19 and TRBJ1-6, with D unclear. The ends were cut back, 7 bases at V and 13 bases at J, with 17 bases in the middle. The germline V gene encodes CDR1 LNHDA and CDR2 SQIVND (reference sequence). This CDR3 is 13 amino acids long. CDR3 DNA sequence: TGTGCCAGTAATTTCGGACGGAGTACGCCCCTCCACTTT. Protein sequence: CASNFGRSTPLHF.

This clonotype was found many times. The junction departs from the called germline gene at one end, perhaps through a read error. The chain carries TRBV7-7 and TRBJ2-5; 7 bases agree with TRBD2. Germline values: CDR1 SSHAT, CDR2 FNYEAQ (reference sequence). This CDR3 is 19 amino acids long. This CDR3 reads CASSSFGRRGREALETQYF. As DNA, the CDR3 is TGTGCTAGCAGCTCATTCGGGAGGCGAGGCCGGGAAGCTCTGGAGACCCAGTACTTC.

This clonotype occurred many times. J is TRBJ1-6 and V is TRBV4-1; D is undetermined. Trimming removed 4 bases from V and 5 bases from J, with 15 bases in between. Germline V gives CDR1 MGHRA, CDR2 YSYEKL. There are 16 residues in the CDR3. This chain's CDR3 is CASSRAPGPDNSPLHF. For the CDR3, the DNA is TGCGCCAGCAGCCGCGCTCCGGGCCCGGATAATTCACCCCTCCACTTT.

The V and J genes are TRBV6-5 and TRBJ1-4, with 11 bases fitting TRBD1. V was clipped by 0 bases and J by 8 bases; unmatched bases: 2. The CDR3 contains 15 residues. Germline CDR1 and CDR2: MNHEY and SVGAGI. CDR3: CASSYSGTGGEKLFF. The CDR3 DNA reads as TGTGCCAGCAGTTACTCCGGGACAGGGGGGGAAAAACTGTTTTTT.

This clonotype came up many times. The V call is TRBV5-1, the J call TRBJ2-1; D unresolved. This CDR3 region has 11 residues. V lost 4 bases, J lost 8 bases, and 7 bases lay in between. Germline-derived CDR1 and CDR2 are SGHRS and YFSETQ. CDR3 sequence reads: CASSQAYEQFF. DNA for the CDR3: TGCGCCAGCAGCCAGGCATATGAGCAGTTCTTC.

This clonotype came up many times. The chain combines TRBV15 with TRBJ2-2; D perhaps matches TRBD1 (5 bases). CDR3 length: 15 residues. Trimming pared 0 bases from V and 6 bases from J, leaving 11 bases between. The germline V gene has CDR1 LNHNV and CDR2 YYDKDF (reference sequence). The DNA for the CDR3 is TGTGCCACCAGCAGAGAAGGTGCAGGGCCCGGGGAGCTGTTTTTT. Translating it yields CATSREGAGPGELFF.

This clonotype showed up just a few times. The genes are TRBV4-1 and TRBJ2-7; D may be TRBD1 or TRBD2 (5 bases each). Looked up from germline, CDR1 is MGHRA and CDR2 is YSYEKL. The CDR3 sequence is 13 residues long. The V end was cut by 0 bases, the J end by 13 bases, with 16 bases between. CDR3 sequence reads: CASSQEWKGPRYF. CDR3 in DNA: TGCGCCAGCAGCCAAGAATGGAAGGGACCGCGATACTTC.

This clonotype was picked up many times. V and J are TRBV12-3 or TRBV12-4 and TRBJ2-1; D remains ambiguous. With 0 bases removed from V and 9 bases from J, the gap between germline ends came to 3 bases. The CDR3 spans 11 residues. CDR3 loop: CASSLAGEQFF. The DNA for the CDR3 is TGTGCCAGCAGTTTAGCCGGTGAGCAGTTCTTC.

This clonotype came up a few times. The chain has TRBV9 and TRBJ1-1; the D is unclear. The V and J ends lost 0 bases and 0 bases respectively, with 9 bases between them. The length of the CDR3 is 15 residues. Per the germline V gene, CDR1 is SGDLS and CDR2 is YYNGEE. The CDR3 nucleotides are TGTGCCAGCAGCGTAGGAGTGGCCCTGAACACTGAAGCTTTCTTT. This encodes CASSVGVALNTEAFF.

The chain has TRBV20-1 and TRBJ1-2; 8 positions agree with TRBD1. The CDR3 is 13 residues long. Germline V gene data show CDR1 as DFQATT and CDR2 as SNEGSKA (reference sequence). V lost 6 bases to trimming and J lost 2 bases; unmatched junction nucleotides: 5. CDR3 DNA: TGCAGTGCCACCGGGACAGGCAACTATGGCTACACCTTC. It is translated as CSATGTGNYGYTF.

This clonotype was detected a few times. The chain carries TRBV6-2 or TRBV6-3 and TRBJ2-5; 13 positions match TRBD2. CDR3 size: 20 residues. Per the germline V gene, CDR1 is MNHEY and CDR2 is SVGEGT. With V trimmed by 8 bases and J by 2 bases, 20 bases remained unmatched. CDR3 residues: CASHKIGWTSGGVIQETQYF. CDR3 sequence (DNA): TGTGCCAGCCATAAGATCGGGTGGACTAGCGGGGGAGTGATACAAGAGACCCAGTACTTC.

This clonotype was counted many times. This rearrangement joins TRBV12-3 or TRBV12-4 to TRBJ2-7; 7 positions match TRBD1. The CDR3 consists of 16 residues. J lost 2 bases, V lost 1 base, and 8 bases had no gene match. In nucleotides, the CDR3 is TGTGCCAGCAGTTTAGACGGGACAGTCTTCCCCTACGAGCAGTACTTC. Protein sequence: CASSLDGTVFPYEQYF.

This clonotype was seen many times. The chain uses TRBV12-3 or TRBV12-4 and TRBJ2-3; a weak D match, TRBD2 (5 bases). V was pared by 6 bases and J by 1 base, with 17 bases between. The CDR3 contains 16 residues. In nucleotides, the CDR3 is TGTGCCAGCAGCCGCGGACTTGCTTACGGCACAGATACGCAGTATTTT. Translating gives CASSRGLAYGTDTQYF.

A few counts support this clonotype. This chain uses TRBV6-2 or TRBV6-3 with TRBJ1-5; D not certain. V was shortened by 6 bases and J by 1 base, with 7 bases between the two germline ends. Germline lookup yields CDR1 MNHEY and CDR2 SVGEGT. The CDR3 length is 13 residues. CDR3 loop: CASRAGSNQPQHF. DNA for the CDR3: TGTGCCAGCAGAGCCGGGAGCAATCAGCCCCAGCATTTT.

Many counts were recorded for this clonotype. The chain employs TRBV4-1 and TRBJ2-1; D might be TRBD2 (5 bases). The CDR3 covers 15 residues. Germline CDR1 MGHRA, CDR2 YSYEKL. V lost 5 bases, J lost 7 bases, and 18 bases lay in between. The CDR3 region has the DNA TGCGCCAGCAGCTCCACGGGGTCCTTCGGTAATGAGCAGTTCTTC. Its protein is CASSSTGSFGNEQFF.

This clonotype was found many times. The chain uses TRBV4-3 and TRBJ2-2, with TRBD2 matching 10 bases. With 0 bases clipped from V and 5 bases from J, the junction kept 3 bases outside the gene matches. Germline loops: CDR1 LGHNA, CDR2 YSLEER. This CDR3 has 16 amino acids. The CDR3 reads CASSQDSGGPTGELFF. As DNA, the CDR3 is TGCGCCAGCAGCCAAGATAGCGGGGGGCCAACCGGGGAGCTGTTTTTT.

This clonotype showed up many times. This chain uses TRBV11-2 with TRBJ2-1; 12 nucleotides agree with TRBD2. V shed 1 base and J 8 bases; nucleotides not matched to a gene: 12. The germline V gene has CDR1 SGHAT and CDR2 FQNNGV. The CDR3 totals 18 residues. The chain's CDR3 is CASSLGLAGVLALDEQFF. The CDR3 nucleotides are TGTGCCAGCAGCTTAGGACTAGCGGGGGTCCTCGCGTTAGATGAGCAGTTCTTC.

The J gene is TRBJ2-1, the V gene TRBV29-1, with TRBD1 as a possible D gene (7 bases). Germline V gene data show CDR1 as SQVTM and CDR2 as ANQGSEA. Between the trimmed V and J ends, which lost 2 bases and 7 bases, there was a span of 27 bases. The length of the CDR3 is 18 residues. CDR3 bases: TGCAGCGTTGAACGGCGGGACCCAAAGGGGGCTTTAGAAAATGAGCAGTTCTTC. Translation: CSVERRDPKGALENEQFF.

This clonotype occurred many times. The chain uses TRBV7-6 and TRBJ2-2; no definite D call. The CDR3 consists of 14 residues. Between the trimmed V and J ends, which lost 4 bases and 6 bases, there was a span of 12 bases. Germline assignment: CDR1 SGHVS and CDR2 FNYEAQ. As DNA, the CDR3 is TGTGCCAGCAGCTCCGAGTTGCGTTCCGGGGAGCTGTTTTTT. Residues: CASSSELRSGELFF.

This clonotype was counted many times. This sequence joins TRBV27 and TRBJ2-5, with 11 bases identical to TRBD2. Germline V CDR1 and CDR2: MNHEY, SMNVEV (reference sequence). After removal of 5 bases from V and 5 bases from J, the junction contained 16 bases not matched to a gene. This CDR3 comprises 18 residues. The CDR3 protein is CASSHQWGSGLAGETQYF. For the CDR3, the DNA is TGTGCCAGCAGTCACCAATGGGGGAGTGGACTAGCGGGTGAGACCCAGTACTTC.

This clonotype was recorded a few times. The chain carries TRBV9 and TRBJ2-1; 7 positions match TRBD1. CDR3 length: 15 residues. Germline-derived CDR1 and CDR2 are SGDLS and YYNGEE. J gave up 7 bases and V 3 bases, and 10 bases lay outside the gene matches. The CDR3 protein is CASSATGDPLNEQFF. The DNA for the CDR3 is TGTGCCAGCAGCGCCACAGGGGACCCGTTAAATGAGCAGTTCTTC.

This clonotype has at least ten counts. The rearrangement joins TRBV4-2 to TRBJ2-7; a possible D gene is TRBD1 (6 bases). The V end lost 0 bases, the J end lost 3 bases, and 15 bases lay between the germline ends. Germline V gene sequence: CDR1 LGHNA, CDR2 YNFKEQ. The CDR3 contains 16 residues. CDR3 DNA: TGTGCCAGCAGCCAAGATCTAGAACAGGGTGTCTACGAGCAGTACTTC. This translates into CASSQDLEQGVYEQYF.

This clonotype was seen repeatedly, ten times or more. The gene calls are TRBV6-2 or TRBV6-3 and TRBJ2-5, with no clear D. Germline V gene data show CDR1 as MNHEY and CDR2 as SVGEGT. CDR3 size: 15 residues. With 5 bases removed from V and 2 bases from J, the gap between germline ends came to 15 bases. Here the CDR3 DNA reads TGTGCCAGCAGTAACCTCGCCCGGGCACAAGAGACCCAGTACTTC. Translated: CASSNLARAQETQYF.

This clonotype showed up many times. In nucleotides, the CDR3 is TGTGCCAGCAGCCAATTGGGACGCTCCTACGAGCAGTACTTC. Translated: CASSQLGRSYEQYF. The gene calls are TRBV14 and TRBJ2-7; either TRBD1 or TRBD2 may fit D (5 bases each). This CDR3 region has 14 residues. The V end lost 2 bases, the J end lost 0 bases, and 8 bases lay between the germline ends. The germline V gene encodes CDR1 SGHDN and CDR2 FVKESK.

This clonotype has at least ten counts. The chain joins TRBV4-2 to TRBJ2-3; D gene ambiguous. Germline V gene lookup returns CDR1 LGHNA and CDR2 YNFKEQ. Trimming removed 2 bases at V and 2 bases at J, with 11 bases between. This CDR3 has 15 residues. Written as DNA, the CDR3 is TGTGCCAGCAGCCAACTGGGTAGTTCCACAGATACGCAGTATTTT. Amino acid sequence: CASSQLGSSTDTQYF.

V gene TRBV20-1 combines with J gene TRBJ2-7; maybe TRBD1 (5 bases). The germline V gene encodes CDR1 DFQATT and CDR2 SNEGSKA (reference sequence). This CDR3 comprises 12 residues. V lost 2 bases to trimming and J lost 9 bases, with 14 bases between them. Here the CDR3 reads CSARSPQGRQYF. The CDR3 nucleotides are TGCAGTGCTAGATCCCCCCAGGGCCGGCAGTACTTC.

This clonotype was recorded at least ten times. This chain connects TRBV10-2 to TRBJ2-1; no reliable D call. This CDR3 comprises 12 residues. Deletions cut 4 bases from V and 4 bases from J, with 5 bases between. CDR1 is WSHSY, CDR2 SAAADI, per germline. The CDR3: CASSVNYNEQFF. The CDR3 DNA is TGCGCCAGCAGTGTAAATTACAATGAGCAGTTCTTC.